This record concerns one TCR beta chain sequence. Its antigen is unknown. No qualities accompany the bases; no much larger clone lies one base away. Deletion took 4 bases off V and 2 bases off J, with a span of 8 bases between the germline ends. The germline V gene (reference sequence) sets CDR1 to DFQATT and CDR2 to SNEGSKA. There are 12 amino acids in the CDR3, from cysteine to phenylalanine inclusive. Only CDR3 DNA remains: 36 bases, in frame from the first base. This sample stems from a study of T cells after yellow fever vaccination (dated by TCRdb to the late 2010s). In the study overall: The SMART-Seq v4 Ultra Low Input RNA kit was used to prepare libraries from fractions with low cell numbers. To follow T-cell clones before and after primary and booster YFV17D yellow fever vaccination, bulk TCR alpha and beta repertoires were sequenced over time. Two healthy male donors, one aged 18 to 30 and one aged 30 to 40 years, made up the cohort. Blood was collected at multiple timepoints before and after primary and secondary immunization, and bulk PBMC replicates and cell subsets were isolated. What the research found in general, with its limitations: Computational filtering was required because FACS-sorted repertoires could contain abundant contaminating clonotypes from the bulk population. Compared with the primary T-cell response, the secondary T-cell response was weaker but faster, peaking on day 5 rather than day 15. After the booster, most clones that had expanded after primary vaccination were detected again (nearly 97% of CD4 and roughly nine tenths of CD8), suggesting broad maintenance of memory. A small share of clonotypes occurred in both CD4 and CD8 compartments, likely arising from convergent recombination. The study included only a couple of donors, which limits how far the findings can be generalized.

The intended sense of this specimen's treatment or condition label: live attenuated yellow fever vaccine strain. At each blood-draw timepoint, two biological replicates of bulk PBMCs were obtained. A standard Ficoll-Paque protocol was used to isolate PBMCs from peripheral blood. TriZol was used to extract RNA from bulk PBMCs, CD4 and CD8 fractions, and dextramer-positive and dextramer-negative fractions. TCR cDNA was synthesized by 5'RACE template switching, through which a universal primer site and unique molecular identifiers were introduced. cDNA synthesis was primed from both the TCR alpha and TCR beta constant segments. Library amplification used two PCR steps, and the second PCR step added sample barcodes and sequencing adapters. Sequencing of libraries was done on Illumina HiSeq 2500 (2x100 bp) or NovaSeq (2x150 bp). Per the original workflow: MIGEC was used to demultiplex reads and collapse the reads into UMI consensus sequences, and MiXCR was used for V(D)J alignment. Clonotypes responding to the vaccine were identified with edgeR on replicate PBMC samples, with the criteria of FDR below 0.01 and a log2 fold change above 5 up to day 15. Each bulk clonotype was labeled CD4 or CD8 based on which sequenced repertoire, CD4 or CD8, contained the clonotype at higher abundance. The public reads were reprocessed in TCRdb via fastp at Q25 and MiXCR, keeping in-frame beta chains. Rows with a matching CDR3 protein are joined into one entry that keeps the most common DNA and genes. The V and J calls here are based on TCRdb, not the publication. The sample table holds 450,000 to 550,000 distinct CDR3 sequences, of which roughly a fifth were seen once. Of the sample, roughly an eighth falls within the top ten clones.

The sequencing here drew on PBMCs, taken 15 days after the yellow fever booster vaccination. The chain couples TRBV20-1 to TRBJ1-1, with the D gene call left open. This clonotype was obtained from a man between 25 and 39 years old who received the YFV17D yellow fever vaccine. The CDR3 region reads CSAKDGNTEAFF. The nucleotides are TGCAGTGCTAAGGACGGTAACACTGAAGCTTTCTTT.